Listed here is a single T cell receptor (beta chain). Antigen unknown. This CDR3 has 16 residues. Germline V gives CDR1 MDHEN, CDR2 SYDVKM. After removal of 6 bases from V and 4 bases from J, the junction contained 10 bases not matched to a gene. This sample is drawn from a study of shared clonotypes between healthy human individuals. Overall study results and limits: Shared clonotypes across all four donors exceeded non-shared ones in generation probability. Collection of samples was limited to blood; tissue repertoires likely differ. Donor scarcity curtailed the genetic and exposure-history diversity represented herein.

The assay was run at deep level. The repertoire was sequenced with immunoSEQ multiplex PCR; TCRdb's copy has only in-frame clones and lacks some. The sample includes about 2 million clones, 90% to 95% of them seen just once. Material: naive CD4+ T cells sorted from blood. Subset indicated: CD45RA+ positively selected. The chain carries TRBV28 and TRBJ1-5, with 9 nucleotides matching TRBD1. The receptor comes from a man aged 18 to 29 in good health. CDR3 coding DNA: TGTGCCAGCAGATATGCGGGGACAGGGAGTAATCAGCCCCAGCATTTT. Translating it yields CASRYAGTGSNQPQHF.